This T cell receptor beta chain was obtained from a study of OX40 agonist ivuxolimab in advanced cancers. Whole-study context: Dose-escalation patients had hepatocellular carcinoma, melanoma, renal cell or head and neck cancer. Findings of the study overall: CD8+ T cells (on average) carried more expanded clones than CD4+ T cells.

Data came from immunoSEQ multiplex PCR; TCRdb stores just in-frame clones and leaves some out. The sample yields approximately 120,000 clones, around 93% seen once. A word on this clone: The antigen is undetermined. The junction departs from the called germline gene at one end, perhaps through a read error.

The CDR3 is made up of 14 amino acids. Germline loops: CDR1 SSHAT, CDR2 FNYEAQ (reference sequence). The clonotype originates from an adult with an advanced solid tumor such as melanoma, head and neck, liver or kidney cancer. The chain links TRBV7-7 to TRBJ2-5, with TRBD1 matching over 8 bases. The sequenced sample was CD4+ or CD8+ T cells sorted from blood, obtained in a trial of the OX40 agonist ivuxolimab. The CDR3, as DNA: TGTGCTAGCAGCTTAAACAGGGGGCAAGAGACCCAGTACTTC. Translation gives CASSLNRGQETQYF.